The 23 T cell receptor beta chains below come from one sample, sequenced in a study of cytomegalovirus exposure and HLA in healthy donors. A multiplex PCR was run with 60 Vbeta primers and 13 Jbeta primers. Sequencing used immunoSEQ multiplex PCR; TCRdb keeps in-frame clones, though not all of them. The sample holds nearly 200,000 clones, roughly 80% seen once. Sequenced sample: PBMCs. These receptors all come from a male donor in good health and CMV-seropositive.

The chain joins TRBV2 to TRBJ1-2; a possible D gene is TRBD1 (6 bases). CDR1 SNHLY and CDR2 FYNNEI come from the germline V gene. The CDR3 spans 13 residues. The V end lost 4 bases, the J end lost 7 bases, and 13 bases lay between the germline ends. The CDR3 here is CASSGDQGGGYTF. CDR3 sequence (DNA): TGTGCCAGCAGTGGGGACCAAGGGGGTGGCTACACCTTC.

This clone came up a few times. The chain couples TRBV5-6 to TRBJ2-5; 8 bases map to TRBD1. Germline lookup yields CDR1 SGHDT and CDR2 YYEEEE. The CDR3 spans 16 residues. The junction had 9 bases not matched to a gene; V was cut back by 4 bases and J by 1 base. CDR3 coding DNA: TGTGCCAGCAGCGTCCATAGGACAGGGCGCCAAGAGACCCAGTACTTC. The encoded protein is CASSVHRTGRQETQYF. Using reference TRBV5-6 and TRBJ2-5 for the parts outside the CDR3, the full variable domain is DAGVTQSPTHLIKTRGQQVTLRCSPKSGHDTVSWYQQALGQGPQFIFQYYEEEERQRGNFPDRFSGHQFPNYSSELNVNALLLGDSALYLCASSVHRTGRQETQYFGPGTRLLVL.

The genes are TRBV6-5 and TRBJ1-2, with D unclear. The V end lost 2 bases, the J end lost 1 base, and 8 bases lay between the germline ends. The CDR3 has 14 residues. Germline CDR1 is MNHEY and CDR2 is SVGAGI. DNA of the CDR3: TGTGCCAGCAGTTACGATTTGAGTAACTATGGCTACACCTTC. This translates into CASSYDLSNYGYTF.

V and J are TRBV11-3 and TRBJ2-2, with 7 bases lining up with TRBD2. The CDR3 contains 16 residues. The germline CDR1 and CDR2 sequences are SGHNT and YENEEA. J gave up 2 bases and V 3 bases, and 6 bases lay outside the gene matches. CDR3 amino acids: CASSFLGGRNTGELFF. The CDR3 nucleotides are TGTGCCAGCAGCTTCCTCGGGGGGAGAAACACCGGGGAGCTGTTTTTT.

The chain has TRBV4-2 and TRBJ2-7; the D gene is possibly TRBD2 (6 bases). Germline CDR1 LGHNA, CDR2 YNFKEQ. The CDR3 totals 15 residues. V was pared by 4 bases and J by 2 bases, with 15 bases between. The CDR3 nucleotides are TGTGCCAGCAGCCCCGTTGAACTAGCTACCTACGAGCAGTACTTC. Amino acid sequence: CASSPVELATYEQYF.

For the CDR3, the DNA is TGTGCCAGCAGCTTACAGGACTTCTCCTACGAGCAGTACTTC. Translation: CASSLQDFSYEQYF. The rearrangement joins TRBV11-2 to TRBJ2-7; weak D call: TRBD2 (5 bases). Germline loops: CDR1 SGHAT, CDR2 FQNNGV. The CDR3 has 14 residues. Trimming removed 2 bases at V and 0 bases at J, with 8 bases between.

The chain uses TRBV7-2 and TRBJ1-5, with 10 positions matching TRBD1. V was pared by 2 bases and J by 7 bases, with 14 bases of the junction left unmatched. Germline V gene data show CDR1 as SGHTA and CDR2 as FQGNSA. The CDR3 spans 18 residues. Here the CDR3 reads CASSLFPPGTGVYQPQHF. The CDR3 DNA sequence: TGTGCCAGCAGCTTATTCCCCCCGGGGACAGGGGTATACCAGCCCCAGCATTTT.

The V gene is TRBV7-9, the J gene TRBJ1-5; tentatively, D is TRBD1 (5 bases). The CDR3 is 14 amino acids. Germline V lookup: CDR1 SEHNR, CDR2 FQNEAQ (reference sequence). V was trimmed by 5 bases and J by 6 bases, leaving 14 bases between them. The CDR3 bases are TGTGCCAGCAGCCCTTCAGGGTCCCCTCAGCCCCAGCATTTT. This translates into CASSPSGSPQPQHF.

The V and J genes are TRBV15 and TRBJ2-5, with 11 bases fitting TRBD2. The end of the DNA is better explained by TRBJ2-7, so the J call may be wrong. The CDR3 has 16 residues. Germline-derived CDR1 and CDR2 are LNHNV and YYDKDF (reference sequence). CDR3 bases: TGTGCCACCAGCAGAGACACTAGCGGGAGTTGGTACGAGCAGTACTTC. This encodes CATSRDTSGSWYEQYF.

The chain joins TRBV7-9 to TRBJ2-3; TRBD2 agrees at 9 bases. The CDR3 extends over 16 amino acids. The germline V gene encodes CDR1 SEHNR and CDR2 FQNEAQ (reference sequence). Trimming removed 3 bases from V and 4 bases from J; junction bases left unmatched: 8. This chain's CDR3 is CASSFPSGKGADTQYF. CDR3 sequence (DNA): TGTGCCAGCAGCTTTCCTAGCGGGAAAGGGGCAGATACGCAGTATTTT.

In this sample, this clone turned up once. This chain joins TRBV5-6 and TRBJ2-7, with TRBD1 matching 7 bases. The J segment lost 3 bases and the V segment lost 0 bases, leaving 6 bases of the junction unmatched. Germline CDR1 SGHDT, CDR2 YYEEEE. The CDR3 totals 15 residues. The CDR3 region is CASSLGGQEFYEQYF. In DNA form, the CDR3 reads TGTGCCAGCAGCTTGGGAGGACAGGAATTCTACGAGCAGTACTTC.

V is TRBV5-4 and J is TRBJ2-5, with D possibly TRBD1 on 5 matching bases. The germline V and J ends were trimmed by 1 base and 1 base, with 8 bases remaining between them. Germline CDR1 reads SGHNT; CDR2 reads YYREEE (reference sequence). The CDR3 has 14 amino acids. CDR3 loop: CASSLPGSQETQYF. The CDR3 DNA is TGTGCCAGCAGCTTGCCAGGGTCCCAAGAGACCCAGTACTTC.

The gene calls are TRBV9 and TRBJ1-5; D unresolved. Trimming stripped 5 bases from V and 6 bases from J, with 15 bases between. This CDR3 comprises 14 residues. CDR1 and CDR2 from the germline V gene are SGDLS and YYNGEE. The CDR3 here is CASSLGVEGQPQHF. The CDR3 region has the DNA TGTGCCAGCAGTCTCGGGGTGGAAGGTCAGCCCCAGCATTTT. Full variable domain (rest looked up from reference TRBV9 and TRBJ1-5): DSGVTQTPKHLITATGQRVTLRCSPRSGDLSVYWYQQSLDQGLQFLIQYYNGEERAKGNILERFSAQQFPDLHSELNLSSLELGDSALYFCASSLGVEGQPQHFGDGTRLSIL.

This chain connects TRBV5-1 to TRBJ2-5; no definite D call. The assigned J gene may be wrong: the sequence end matches TRBJ2-7 better. Germline V gene data show CDR1 as SGHRS and CDR2 as YFSETQ. This CDR3 is built from 14 residues. The CDR3 protein is CASSQIPTLNEQYF. The DNA for the CDR3 is TGCGCCAGCAGTCAAATTCCTACCTTGAACGAGCAGTACTTC.

V and J are TRBV4-2 and TRBJ2-7; D is possibly TRBD1 (5 bases). The V gene lost 3 bases and the J gene lost 3 bases, with 21 bases spanning the gap. This CDR3 has 17 amino acids. From germline, CDR1 is LGHNA and CDR2 YNFKEQ. The CDR3 coding sequence is TGTGCCAGCAGCCACCCCGAACAGGCGCATCTTGACTACGAGCAGTACTTC. Translated, it gives CASSHPEQAHLDYEQYF.

This chain joins TRBV10-3 and TRBJ2-7; D may be TRBD1 (5 bases). Trimming cost V 4 bases and J 5 bases, with 9 bases left between them. Germline V lookup: CDR1 ENHRY, CDR2 SYGVKD. This CDR3 is 12 amino acids long. DNA of the CDR3: TGTGCCATCAGTGCACAGGCCCACGAGCAGTACTTC. It yields the protein CAISAQAHEQYF.

V usage is TRBV6-5 and J usage is TRBJ2-7, with TRBD2 as a possible D gene (5 bases). Germline values: CDR1 MNHEY, CDR2 SVGAGI. The V gene lost 11 bases and the J gene lost 3 bases, with 14 bases spanning the gap. There are 12 residues in the CDR3. The CDR3 loop reads CAVNTRGYEQYF. CDR3 DNA sequence: TGTGCCGTTAATACCCGGGGCTACGAGCAGTACTTC.

For the CDR3, the DNA is TGTGCCAGCAGCTTAGCCGGGACTAGCCTAGTCGGTGAGCAGTTCTTC. Its protein product is CASSLAGTSLVGEQFF. The rearrangement links TRBV7-8 to TRBJ2-1; TRBD2 matches at 9 bases. Germline V gene data show CDR1 as SGHVS and CDR2 as FQNEAQ. This CDR3 is 16 amino acids long. The junction had 9 bases not matched to a gene; V was cut back by 0 bases and J by 9 bases.

The chain couples TRBV4-1 to TRBJ1-5; D remains unclear. Germline V CDR1 and CDR2: MGHRA, YSYEKL. CDR3 length equals 16 residues. With 4 bases removed from V and 1 base from J, the gap between germline ends came to 14 bases. CDR3: CASSRYVEVSNQPQHF. Written as DNA, the CDR3 is TGCGCCAGCAGCCGTTACGTGGAGGTAAGCAATCAGCCCCAGCATTTT.

J is TRBJ2-1 and V is TRBV9; possible D gene TRBD2, 5 bases. The CDR3 loop spans 16 amino acids. Looked up from germline, CDR1 is SGDLS and CDR2 is YYNGEE. The V and J ends lost 4 bases and 0 bases respectively, with 14 bases between them. CDR3 DNA sequence: TGTGCCAGCAGCCCCCAGGACTTTAGCTCCTACAATGAGCAGTTCTTC. Its translation is CASSPQDFSSYNEQFF.

The V call is TRBV9, the J call TRBJ1-1; D is uncertain. The CDR3 sequence is 14 residues long. Germline CDR1 SGDLS, CDR2 YYNGEE. Deletions cut 0 bases from V and 4 bases from J, with 10 bases between. The CDR3 region is CASSVGVLATEAFF. CDR3 DNA: TGTGCCAGCAGCGTAGGAGTTTTAGCCACTGAAGCTTTCTTT.

J is TRBJ1-5 and V is TRBV29-1; D perhaps matches TRBD1 (5 bases). This CDR3 spans 12 amino acids. CDR1 is SQVTM, CDR2 ANQGSEA, per germline. The V end was cut by 7 bases, the J end by 9 bases, with 16 bases between. The CDR3 loop reads CSATTGNRPQHF. Written as DNA, the CDR3 is TGCAGCGCTACAACAGGTAACCGGCCCCAGCATTTT.

As regards this clone: At one end, the junction sequence differs from germline, possibly due to a read error. The chain joins TRBV4-3 to TRBJ2-7, with TRBD1 matching 8 bases. The CDR3 length is 16 residues. The germline gives CDR1 LGHNA, CDR2 YSLEER. CDR3 in amino acids: CAGSLNPGTGGYEQYF. The CDR3 bases are TGCGCCGGCAGCCTCAACCCCGGTACAGGGGGGTACGAGCAGTACTTC.